The entry below describes one T cell receptor (beta chain). These data belong to a study of blood T cell repertoires in COVID-19. In the source study's methods: Scientists estimated how many nucleated cells there were by amplifying reference gene primers. The protocol was immunoSEQ multiplex PCR, while the TCRdb copy is restricted to in-frame clones and leaves out a portion. V and J calls and clone size come straight from that table; D and trimming were deduced from the DNA. This sample has about 48,000 clones; about 83% occur once, and the top ten carry approximately 6%. This receptor was obtained from a woman aged 60 to 75 with acute or convalescent COVID-19. The specimen sequenced was peripheral blood.

CDR3 region: CASSFRLGLNEQYF. In DNA form, the CDR3 reads TGTGCCAGCAGCTTCCGCCTAGGTCTAAACGAGCAGTACTTC. V and J are TRBV11-2 and TRBJ2-7; D not resolved. The CDR3 sequence is 14 residues long. Looked up from germline, CDR1 is SGHAT and CDR2 is FQNNGV. With 3 bases removed from V and 5 bases from J, the gap between germline ends came to 14 bases.